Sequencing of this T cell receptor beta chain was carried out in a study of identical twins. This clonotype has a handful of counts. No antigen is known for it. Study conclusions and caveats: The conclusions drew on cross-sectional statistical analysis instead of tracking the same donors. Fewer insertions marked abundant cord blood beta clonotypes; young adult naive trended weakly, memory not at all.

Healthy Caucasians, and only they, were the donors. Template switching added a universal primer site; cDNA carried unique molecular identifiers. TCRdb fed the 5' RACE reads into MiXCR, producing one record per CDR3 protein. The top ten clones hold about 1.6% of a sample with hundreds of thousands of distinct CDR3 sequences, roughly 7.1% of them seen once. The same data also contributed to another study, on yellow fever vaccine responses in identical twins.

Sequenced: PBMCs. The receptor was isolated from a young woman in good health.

The CDR3, as DNA: TGTGCCAGCAGCGAAGCGGGAGGGCCTAGGAAATACAATGAGCAGTTCTTC. Translation: CASSEAGGPRKYNEQFF. The chain couples TRBV27 to TRBJ2-1, with 10 bases fitting TRBD2. CDR3 length equals 17 residues. Germline assignment: CDR1 MNHEY and CDR2 SMNVEV (reference sequence). V shed 6 bases and J 4 bases; nucleotides not matched to a gene: 12.